The text below deals with one TCR beta chain. This specimen comes from a study of blood T cell repertoires in COVID-19. TCRdb keeps only in-frame clones here, not all; method: immunoSEQ multiplex PCR. The table has about 370,000 clones, 75% to 90% seen once. The CDR3 sequence is 14 residues long. V lost 1 base to trimming and J lost 8 bases; unmatched junction nucleotides: 7. Germline CDR1 reads MNHEY; CDR2 reads SVGAGI. Sequences were obtained from PBMCs or T cells enriched from blood (not recorded which). V and J are TRBV6-5 and TRBJ1-2, with 7 nucleotides matching TRBD1. The receptor's source is a man aged 18 to 29 who had recovered from COVID-19. The CDR3 spells CASSYWQGDKGYTF. The CDR3 DNA sequence: TGTGCCAGCAGTTACTGGCAGGGGGATAAGGGCTACACCTTC.